Listed below are T cell receptor beta chains from one sample, sequenced in a study of T cell clonotyping in hematopoietic cell transplantation. The table came from immunoSEQ multiplex PCR; TCRdb's copy has only in-frame clones and leaves some out. Here the sample spans around 19,000 clones, approximately 77% being singletons. The material sequenced was peripheral blood mononuclear cells, taken before stem cell transplant. These receptors came from a man aged 55 to 69 with acute myeloid leukemia. Some clones in this sample may be carry-over from other donors' samples. CDR3s include the opening cysteine and the closing phenylalanine or tryptophan. D genes are given only for firm matches. Rows give clone size only sometimes, using once, few, many, or a class for an expanded clone.

TRBD1	TRBV7-4	.	TRBJ1-5	CASSIRDRGRNQPQHF	TGTGCCAGCAGTATCCGGGACAGGGGGCGGAATCAGCCCCAGCATTTT
.	TRBV11-2	.	TRBJ1-5	CASSLEGPNQPQHF	TGTGCCAGCAGCTTAGAAGGGCCCAATCAGCCCCAGCATTTT
TRBD1	TRBV6-5	.	TRBJ1-2	CASSYIQGAPYGYTF	TGTGCCAGCAGTTACATACAGGGGGCCCCCTATGGCTACACCTTC
TRBD1	TRBV10-3	.	TRBJ1-5	CAISRTGTGDNQPQHF	TGTGCCATCAGTAGAACCGGGACAGGGGACAATCAGCCCCAGCATTTT
.	TRBV6-5	.	TRBJ1-1	CASSLNGGTEAFF	TGTGCCAGCAGCTTAAACGGGGGCACTGAAGCTTTCTTT
.	TRBV5-4	.	TRBJ2-1	CASSLDTYNEQFF	TGTGCCAGCAGCTTGGACACGTACAATGAGCAGTTCTTC
.	TRBV28	.	TRBJ1-4	CASSSRQDSEKLFF	TGTGCCAGCAGTTCCCGCCAGGACTCTGAAAAACTGTTTTTT
.	TRBV20-1	once	TRBJ2-1	CSAYLGVEQFF	TGCAGTGCTTACTTGGGGGTTGAGCAGTTCTTC
.	TRBV20-1	few	TRBJ1-2	CSAPSSYTF	TGCAGTGCCCCGTCTAGCTACACCTTC
TRBD2	TRBV7-3	once	TRBJ2-2	CASSLRWRGGTGELFF	TGTGCCAGCAGCTTAAGATGGCGGGGGGGGACCGGGGAGCTGTTTTTT
.	TRBV4-2	.	TRBJ2-7	CASSQEGVGTEQYF	TGTGCCAGCAGCCAAGAGGGGGTCGGGACCGAGCAGTACTTC
.	TRBV11-2	.	TRBJ2-5	CASSLEGETQYF	TGTGCCAGCAGCTTGGAGGGGGAGACCCAGTACTTC
.	TRBV7-2	.	TRBJ2-1	CASSQWHRNEQFF	TGTGCCAGCAGCCAGTGGCACAGAAATGAGCAGTTCTTC
TRBD1	TRBV7-3	once	TRBJ2-6	CASSSLTLDRGRTGANVLTF	TGTGCCAGCAGCTCCCTCACCCTGGACAGGGGGCGCACCGGGGCCAACGTCCTGACTTTC
TRBD1	TRBV19	.	TRBJ2-5	CASSPTGGETQYF	TGTGCCAGTAGTCCCACAGGGGGGGAGACCCAGTACTTC
.	TRBV30	.	TRBJ2-7	CAWNDSPYEQYF	TGTGCCTGGAACGACTCCCCCTACGAGCAGTACTTC
.	TRBV4-1	few	TRBJ2-1	CASSQEGGSALYNEQFF	TGCGCCAGCAGCCAAGAAGGTGGTAGCGCCCTTTACAATGAGCAGTTCTTC
TRBD1	TRBV6-5	.	TRBJ1-5	CASSLDRGGDQPQHF	TGTGCCAGCAGCTTGGACAGGGGCGGGGATCAGCCCCAGCATTTC
.	TRBV14	.	TRBJ2-5	CASSFNPGEEETQYF	TGTGCCAGCAGCTTTAATCCGGGGGAAGAAGAGACCCAGTACTTC
.	TRBV20-1	.	TRBJ1-2	CSGLTSGGYTF	TGCAGTGGATTAACCTCTGGAGGCTACACCTTC